What follows describes a single T cell receptor (beta chain). In this sample, this clone turned up once. Which antigen it targets is not known. One base away there is no much larger clone; base qualities are not given. Frozen aliquots of unsorted single-cell suspensions were used for genomic DNA extraction with the QIAamp DNA kit. Surgically resected non-small cell lung cancer tissue was used for the tumour samples. Tissues were received within 2 hours of resection and were immediately processed into single-cell suspensions. Tissue was mechanically dissociated and enzymatically digested with DNase I, collagenase I and hyaluronidase for approximately 31 minutes at 37 °C, then filtered and RBC-lysed. The germline V gene sets CDR1 to MGHRA and CDR2 to YSYEKL. Germline trimming: 0 bases from V, 7 bases from J; junction bases outside gene matches: 14. There are 19 amino acids in the CDR3, from cysteine to phenylalanine inclusive. The DNA shown is the 57-base CDR3, in frame from base 1.

The data stem from a study of immune cell composition in non-small cell lung cancer (dated by TCRdb to 2016 to 2017). Notes on the research overall: Histologic subtype, mainly lung adenocarcinoma or squamous cell carcinoma, was assigned on the basis of H&E together with p63, CK5, Napsin A and TTF-1 immunohistochemistry. TCR-beta sequencing from Adaptive Biotechnologies was done on 34 paired sets of NSCLC tumour and non-adjacent lung specimens and on around 27 tumour-only specimens. For supplementary cohort #1, made up of 10 lung adenocarcinoma cases, paired tumour/lung TCR-beta sequencing was done and TIL populations were generated so that tumour reactivity could be assessed. Several tumour specimens with TCR-beta data were rare histological subtypes and were excluded from the subtype comparisons.

What the study reported, not specific to this receptor: No significant correlation was found between smoking pack-years and tumour TCR-beta clonality. Nearly half of NSCLC cases had tumour-associated clones >0.5%, with around 74% of squamous carcinomas showing such clones compared with roughly 30% of adenocarcinomas. The reactivity cohort contained only 10 to 11 cases, and the tumour-reactive clones were not shown to have sequences in common with the dominant in vivo tumour-associated clones. Compared with lung adenocarcinoma tumours, lung squamous cell carcinoma showed significantly higher Top 10 clone scores and productive clonality. In 10 adenocarcinoma cases, maximal tumour-associated clone frequency correlated strongly with TIL tumour reactivity, whereas overall clonality did not.

TCR-beta CDR3 regions were amplified from genomic DNA by a two-step multiplex PCR, with the second step adding Illumina-compatible adaptors. TCR-beta immunosequencing was performed on an Illumina platform as a commercial immunoSEQ service. From the authors' description of their analysis: Repertoires were summarised by productive clonality and by Top 10 Clones, defined as the percentage of T-cell templates derived from the ten most frequent sequences. Values for productive clonality spanned 0 to 1, where a value of 1 indicated a monoclonal population. Using log10 scatter plots, tumour-associated clones were identified as sequences that made up at least 0.1% of tumour T-cell templates yet were absent from the matched non-adjacent lung. Student's t-tests were used for two-group comparisons, ANOVA for comparisons across stages, and linear regression for relationships, with analyses done in GraphPad Prism7 and R. TCRdb holds this immuneACCESS table with in-frame rearrangements only. Some clones are missing; in checked studies, unresolved V genes explain under half, and the rest has no known cause. V, J and clone size are taken as reported in that table, and D and trimming were inferred from the DNA itself. This sample is represented by a few thousand clones; approximately 83% of them were singletons. The ten top clones hold 8.5% to 10% of the sample.

Sequenced: lung tumor tissue. The chain employs TRBV4-1 and TRBJ2-1, with TRBD2 identical over 11 junction bases. This sequence was found in a human donor with non-small cell lung cancer. The nucleotide sequence is TGCGCCAGCAGCCAAGATCCGGTGGGTCTAGCGGGAGGAGGGAATGAGCAGTTCTTC. Its protein is CASSQDPVGLAGGGNEQFF.